This T cell receptor beta chain was sequenced for a study of cytomegalovirus exposure and HLA in healthy donors. About the research overall: About 80 million unique TCRs from HLA-typed donors were held in an early data release. Regarding the study as a whole: Among CMV-associated TCR beta chains, most appeared HLA-restricted in a later analysis.

In the case of this clone: Its matching antigen is unknown.

The study ran its PCR with 60 Vbeta and 13 Jbeta primers. TCRdb's table, derived via immunoSEQ multiplex PCR, lists solely in-frame clones and lacks some. The profile shows 100,000 to 150,000 clones, around four fifths of them singletons. The CDR3 extends over 11 amino acids. V was pared by 6 bases and J by 4 bases, with 8 bases between. In germline, CDR1 is SGHTS, CDR2 YDEGEE. Sequenced sample: PBMCs. The rearrangement joins TRBV5-8 to TRBJ2-7; D is undetermined. This TCR came from a male donor in good health and CMV-seronegative. This chain's CDR3 is CASTQLYEQYF. The CDR3 DNA follows: TGTGCCAGCACCCAACTGTACGAGCAGTACTTC.